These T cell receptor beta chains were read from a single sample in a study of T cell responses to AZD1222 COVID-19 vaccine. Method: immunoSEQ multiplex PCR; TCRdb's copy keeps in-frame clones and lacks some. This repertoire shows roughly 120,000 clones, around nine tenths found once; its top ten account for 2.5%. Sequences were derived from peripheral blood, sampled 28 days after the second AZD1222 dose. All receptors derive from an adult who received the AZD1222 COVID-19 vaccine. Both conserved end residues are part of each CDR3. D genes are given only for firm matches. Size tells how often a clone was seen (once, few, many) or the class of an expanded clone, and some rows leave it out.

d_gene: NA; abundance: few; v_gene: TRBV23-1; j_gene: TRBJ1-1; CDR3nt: TGCGCCAGCAGGGGGCGGACTGAAGCTTTCTTT; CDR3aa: CASRGRTEAFF
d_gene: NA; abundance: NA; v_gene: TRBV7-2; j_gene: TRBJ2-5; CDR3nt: TGTGCCAGCAGCTTAGCCCGACAGCCCCAGTACTTC; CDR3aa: CASSLARQPQYF
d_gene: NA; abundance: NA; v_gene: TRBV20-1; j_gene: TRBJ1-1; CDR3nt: TGCAGTGCTAGTCGGGCATCGAACACTGAAGCTTTCTTT; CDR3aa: CSASRASNTEAFF
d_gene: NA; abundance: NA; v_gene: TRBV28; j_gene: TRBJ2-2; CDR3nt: TGTGCCAGCAGCCCGCCCACGACTCGGGGACGGAACACCGGGGAGCTGTTTTTT; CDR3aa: CASSPPTTRGRNTGELFF
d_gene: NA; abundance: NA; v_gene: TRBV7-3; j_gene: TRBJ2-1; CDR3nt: TGTGCCAGCAGACCGACTGTGTCCTACAATGAGCAGTTCTTC; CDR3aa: CASRPTVSYNEQFF
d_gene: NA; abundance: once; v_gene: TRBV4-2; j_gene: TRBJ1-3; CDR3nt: TGTGCCAGCAGCCAATCCCCCACCGACTCTGGAAACACCATATATTTT; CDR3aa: CASSQSPTDSGNTIYF
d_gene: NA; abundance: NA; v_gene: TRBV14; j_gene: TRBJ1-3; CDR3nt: TGTGCCAGCAGCCAAGACTCCACTGGAAACACCATATATTTT; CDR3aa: CASSQDSTGNTIYF
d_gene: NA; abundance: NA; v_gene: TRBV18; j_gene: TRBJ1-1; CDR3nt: TGTGCCAGCTCAGAGAACAGGGTGGGCACTGAAGCTTTCTTT; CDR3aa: CASSENRVGTEAFF
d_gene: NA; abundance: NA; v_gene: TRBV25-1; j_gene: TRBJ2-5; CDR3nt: TGTGCCAGCAAGGCGGCGGGCGTAGAGACCCAGTACTTC; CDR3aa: CASKAAGVETQYF
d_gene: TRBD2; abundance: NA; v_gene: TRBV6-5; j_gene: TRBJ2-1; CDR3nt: TGTGCCAGCAGAGTCGGGACTAGCGGAGGTGAGCAGTTCTTC; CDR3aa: CASRVGTSGGEQFF
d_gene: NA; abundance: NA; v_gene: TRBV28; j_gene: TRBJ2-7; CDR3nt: TGTGCCAGCAGTTTATGGGGCTACGAGCAGTACTTC; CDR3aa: CASSLWGYEQYF
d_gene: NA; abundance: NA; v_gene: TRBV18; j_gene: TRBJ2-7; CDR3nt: TGTGCCAGCTCACCATCGCGGGGCTACGAGCAGTACTTC; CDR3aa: CASSPSRGYEQYF
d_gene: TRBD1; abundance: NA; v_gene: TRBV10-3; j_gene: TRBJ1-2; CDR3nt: TGTGCCATCAGACCGGGACAGGGTCCCACTAACTATGGCTACACCTTC; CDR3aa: CAIRPGQGPTNYGYTF
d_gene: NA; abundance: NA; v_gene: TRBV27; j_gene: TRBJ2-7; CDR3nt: TGTGCCAGCAGGTCGGGTGGGAAGGGTTACGAGCAGTACTTC; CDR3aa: CASRSGGKGYEQYF
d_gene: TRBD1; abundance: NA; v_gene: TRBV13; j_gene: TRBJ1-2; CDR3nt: TGTGCCAGCAGCCGGGACAGGGGGCTCTTCGACTATGGCTACACCTTC; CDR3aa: CASSRDRGLFDYGYTF
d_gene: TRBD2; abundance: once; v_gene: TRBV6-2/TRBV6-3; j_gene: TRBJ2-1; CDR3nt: TGTGCCAGCAGTCGGACTAGCGGGTTCAATGAGCAGTTCTTC; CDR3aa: CASSRTSGFNEQFF
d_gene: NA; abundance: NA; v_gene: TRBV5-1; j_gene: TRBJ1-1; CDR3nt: TGCGCCAGCAGCCCCGGGACGTTGAACACTGAAGCTTTCTTT; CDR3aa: CASSPGTLNTEAFF
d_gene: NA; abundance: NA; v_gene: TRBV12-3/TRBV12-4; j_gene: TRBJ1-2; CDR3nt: TGTGCCAGCAGGAGGAGGGCAAACTATGGCTACACCTTC; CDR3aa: CASRRRANYGYTF
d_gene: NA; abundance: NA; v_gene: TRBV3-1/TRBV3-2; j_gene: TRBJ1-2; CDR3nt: TGTGCCAGCAGCCACCGGGACGGACGGTCGCGGTATGGCTACACCTTC; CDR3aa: CASSHRDGRSRYGYTF
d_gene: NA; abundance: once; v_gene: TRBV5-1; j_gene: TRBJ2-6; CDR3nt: TGCGCCAGCAGCTTGGGGGCCCGATCTCGTGCTGGGGCCAACGTCCTGACTTTC; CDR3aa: CASSLGARSRAGANVLTF
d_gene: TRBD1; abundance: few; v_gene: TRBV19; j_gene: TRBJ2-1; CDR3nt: TGTGCCAGTAGTCCAAGCGGTGGGGGACAGGGGGTTCCGTATGAGCAGTTCTTC; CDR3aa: CASSPSGGGQGVPYEQFF
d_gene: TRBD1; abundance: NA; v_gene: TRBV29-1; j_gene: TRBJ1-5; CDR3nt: TGCAGCGTTGGGGACAGAGGGAATCAGCCCCAGCATTTT; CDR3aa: CSVGDRGNQPQHF
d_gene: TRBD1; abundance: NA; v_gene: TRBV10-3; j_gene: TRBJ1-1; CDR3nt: TGTGCCATCAGGACAGGGGTCATGAACACTGAAGCTTTCTTT; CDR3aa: CAIRTGVMNTEAFF
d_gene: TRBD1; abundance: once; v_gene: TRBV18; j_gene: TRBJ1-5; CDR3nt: TGTGCCAGCTCACCACAGGGGGCTCAGCCCCAGCATTTT; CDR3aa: CASSPQGAQPQHF
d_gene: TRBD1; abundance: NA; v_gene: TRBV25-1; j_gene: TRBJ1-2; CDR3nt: TGTGCCAGCTTCACAGGGGGCTATGGCTACACCTTC; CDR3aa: CASFTGGYGYTF
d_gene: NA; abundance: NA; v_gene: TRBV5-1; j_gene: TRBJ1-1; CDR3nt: TGCGCCAGCAGCTTGGGACAGCTCGGTGAAGCTTTCTTT; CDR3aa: CASSLGQLGEAFF
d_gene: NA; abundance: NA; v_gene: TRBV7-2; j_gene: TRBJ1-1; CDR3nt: TGTGCCAGCAGCTTAGATTTCGGTATGAACACTGAAGCTTTCTTT; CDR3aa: CASSLDFGMNTEAFF
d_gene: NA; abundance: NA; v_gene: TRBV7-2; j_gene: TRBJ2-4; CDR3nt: TGTGCCAGCAGTCGTATAGACATTCAGTACTTC; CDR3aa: CASSRIDIQYF
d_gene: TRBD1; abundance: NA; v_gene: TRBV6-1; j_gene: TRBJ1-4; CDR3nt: TGTGCCAGCAGTGGCCGGGACAGGGGACCCCCAACTAATGAAAAACTGTTTTTT; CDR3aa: CASSGRDRGPPTNEKLFF
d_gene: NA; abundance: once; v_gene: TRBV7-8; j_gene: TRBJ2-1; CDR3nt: TGTGCCAGCAGCCCAACAGACTGGGGTGGAGGCGAGCAGTTCTTC; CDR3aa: CASSPTDWGGGEQFF